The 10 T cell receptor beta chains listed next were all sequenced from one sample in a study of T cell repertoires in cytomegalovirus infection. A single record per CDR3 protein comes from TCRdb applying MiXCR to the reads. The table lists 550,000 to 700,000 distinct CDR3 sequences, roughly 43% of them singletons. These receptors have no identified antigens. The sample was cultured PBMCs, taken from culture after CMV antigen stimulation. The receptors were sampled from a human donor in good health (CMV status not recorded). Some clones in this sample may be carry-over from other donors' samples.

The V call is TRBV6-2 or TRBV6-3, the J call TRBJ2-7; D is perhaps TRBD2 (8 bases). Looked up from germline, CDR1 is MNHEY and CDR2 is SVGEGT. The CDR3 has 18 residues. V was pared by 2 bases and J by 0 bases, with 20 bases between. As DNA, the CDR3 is TGTGCCAGCAGTTACGAGCGGCGGCGGGGGGACAGCTCCTACGAGCAGTACTTC. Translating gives CASSYERRRGDSSYEQYF.

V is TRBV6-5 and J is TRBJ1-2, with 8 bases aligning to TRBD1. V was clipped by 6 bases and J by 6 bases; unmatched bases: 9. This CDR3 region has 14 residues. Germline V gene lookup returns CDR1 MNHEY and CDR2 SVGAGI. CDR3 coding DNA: TGTGCCAGCAGCCCCTGGACAGGGCGGGATGGCTACACCTTC. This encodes CASSPWTGRDGYTF.

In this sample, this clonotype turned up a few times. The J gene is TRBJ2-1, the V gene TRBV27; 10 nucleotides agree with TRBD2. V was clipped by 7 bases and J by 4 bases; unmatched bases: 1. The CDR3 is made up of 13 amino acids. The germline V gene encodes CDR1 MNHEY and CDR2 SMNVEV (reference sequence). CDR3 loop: CASKRGGYNEQFF. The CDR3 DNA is TGTGCCAGCAAGCGGGGGGGTTACAATGAGCAGTTCTTC.

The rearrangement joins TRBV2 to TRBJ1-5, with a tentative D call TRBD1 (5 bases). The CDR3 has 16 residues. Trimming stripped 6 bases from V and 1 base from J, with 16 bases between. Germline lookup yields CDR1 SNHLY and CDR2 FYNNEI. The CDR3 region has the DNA TGTGCCAGCAGCTTCATGGGACGGCGGAGCAATCAGCCCCAGCATTTT. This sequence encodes CASSFMGRRSNQPQHF.

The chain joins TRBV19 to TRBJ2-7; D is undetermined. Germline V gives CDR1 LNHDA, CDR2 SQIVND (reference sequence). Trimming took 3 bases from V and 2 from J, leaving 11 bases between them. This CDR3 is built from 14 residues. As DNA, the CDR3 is TGTGCCAGTAGTATCGCCAGGACCACCTACGAGCAGTACTTC. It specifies CASSIARTTYEQYF.

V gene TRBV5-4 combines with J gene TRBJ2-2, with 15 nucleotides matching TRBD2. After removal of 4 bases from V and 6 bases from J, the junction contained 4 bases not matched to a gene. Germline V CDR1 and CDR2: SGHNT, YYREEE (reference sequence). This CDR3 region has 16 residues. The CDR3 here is CASSTGLAGGPGELFF. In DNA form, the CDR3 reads TGTGCCAGCAGCACCGGACTAGCGGGGGGGCCCGGGGAGCTGTTTTTT.

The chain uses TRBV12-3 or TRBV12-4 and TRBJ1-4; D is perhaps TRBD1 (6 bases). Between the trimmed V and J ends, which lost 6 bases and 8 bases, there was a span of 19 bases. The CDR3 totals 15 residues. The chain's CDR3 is CASSLGQWALEKLFF. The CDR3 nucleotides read TGTGCCAGCAGCCTAGGACAGTGGGCGCTCGAAAAACTGTTTTTT.

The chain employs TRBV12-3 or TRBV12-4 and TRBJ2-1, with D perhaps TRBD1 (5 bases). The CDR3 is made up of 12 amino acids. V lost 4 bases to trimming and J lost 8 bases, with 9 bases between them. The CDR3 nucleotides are TGTGCCAGCAGTTCCAGCAGGGATGAGCAGTTCTTC. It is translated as CASSSSRDEQFF.

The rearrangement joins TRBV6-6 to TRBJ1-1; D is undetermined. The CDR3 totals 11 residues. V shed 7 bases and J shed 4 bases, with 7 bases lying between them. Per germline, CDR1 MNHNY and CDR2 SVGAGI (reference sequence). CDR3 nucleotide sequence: TGTGCCAGCAATAGGGCCACTGAAGCTTTCTTT. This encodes CASNRATEAFF.

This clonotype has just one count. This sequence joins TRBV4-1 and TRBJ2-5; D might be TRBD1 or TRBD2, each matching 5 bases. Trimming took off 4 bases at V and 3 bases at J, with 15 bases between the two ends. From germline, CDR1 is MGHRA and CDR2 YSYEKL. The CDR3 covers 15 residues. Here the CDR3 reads CASSRRPGTEETQYF. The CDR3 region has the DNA TGCGCCAGCAGCCGGCGACCCGGGACGGAAGAGACCCAGTACTTC.